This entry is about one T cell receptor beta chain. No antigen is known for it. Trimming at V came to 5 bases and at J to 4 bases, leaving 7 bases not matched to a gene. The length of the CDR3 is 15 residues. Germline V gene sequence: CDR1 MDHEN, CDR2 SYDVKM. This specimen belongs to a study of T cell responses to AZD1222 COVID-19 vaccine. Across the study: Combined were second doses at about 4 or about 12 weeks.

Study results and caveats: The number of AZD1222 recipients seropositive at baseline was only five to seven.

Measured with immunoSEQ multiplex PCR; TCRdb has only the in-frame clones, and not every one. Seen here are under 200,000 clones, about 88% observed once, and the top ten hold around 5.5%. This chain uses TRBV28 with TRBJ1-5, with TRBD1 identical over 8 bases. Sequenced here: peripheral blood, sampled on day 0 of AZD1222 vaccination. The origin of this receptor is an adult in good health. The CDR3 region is CASSRQGPQNQPQHF. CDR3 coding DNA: TGTGCCAGCAGTCGACAGGGGCCCCAGAATCAGCCCCAGCATTTT.